The subject of this entry is one TCR beta chain. This specimen comes from a study of cytomegalovirus exposure and HLA in healthy donors. The protocol was immunoSEQ multiplex PCR, while the TCRdb copy is restricted to in-frame clones and leaves out a portion. There are roughly 150,000 clones in the sample; approximately 96% occur only once, and more than 0.7% lies in the top ten. V gave up 2 bases and J gave up 1 base, with 11 bases separating them. Germline lookup yields CDR1 SGHTA and CDR2 FQGTGA. This CDR3 region has 15 residues. The sequenced sample consisted of PBMCs. This sequence joins TRBV7-3 and TRBJ1-1; TRBD1 might be the D (5 bases). This receptor was taken from a woman in her late teens or twenties in good health and CMV-seronegative. The CDR3 sequence is CASSLQGLGNTEAFF. The CDR3 nucleotides are TGTGCCAGCAGCTTACAGGGACTGGGGAACACTGAAGCTTTCTTT.